Sequencing of this T cell receptor (beta chain) was carried out in a study of metastatic and nonmetastatic thyroid tumors. Study background: Repertoire comparisons spanned blood and tumor or nodule tissue from malignant and benign thyroid patients.

The study's findings and limits: Benign nodules reportedly had significantly lower TCR beta diversity than malignant thyroid tumors in blood and tumor.

In the original processing: The study built a papillary thyroid cancer distant-metastasis classifier from CDR3 differences across clinicopathological groups. With MiXCR, TCRdb reprocessed the PCR reads. V and J calls and clone size were set by TCRdb, not the authors. This table holds around 70,000 clones, roughly a sixth found once. Every patient was untreated before thyroid surgery. The CDR3 has 16 amino acids. The V and J ends lost 2 bases and 2 bases respectively, with 19 bases between them. CDR1 and CDR2 (germline): SQVTM, ANQGSEA. This clone was detected a few times. Its antigen is not identified. This may arise from a read error, as a much more abundant clone is one base away. The missing conserved phenylalanine or tryptophan at the end of this CDR3 makes a read error likely.

This TCR was recovered from a female donor with papillary thyroid cancer or a benign thyroid nodule (not recorded which). Some clones in this sample may be carry-over from other donors' samples. The chain combines TRBV29-1 with TRBJ2-7; D is perhaps TRBD1 (6 bases). The sequencing sample was made of blood. CDR3 in DNA: TGCAGCGTTGAAAGTTTGACGGGGACATACACCTACGAGCAGTACCTC. This sequence encodes CSVESLTGTYTYEQYL.